Listed below are T cell receptor beta chains from one sample, sequenced in a study of T cell responses to AZD1222 COVID-19 vaccine. Sequencing used immunoSEQ multiplex PCR; TCRdb keeps in-frame clones, though not all of them. The data contain 90,000 to 150,000 clones, more than 85% of them singletons. The material sequenced was peripheral blood, taken on day 0 of AZD1222 vaccination. Receptors were obtained from an adult in good health. The CDR3 runs from the conserved cysteine through the conserved F or W. The order of the fields is V gene, clone size, D gene, J gene, CDR3 DNA, CDR3 protein. D genes are given only for firm matches. The size entry is marked missing in some rows and otherwise reads once, few, many or a size class.

V: TRBV27; size: -; D: -; J: TRBJ2-7; DNA: TGTGCCAGCAGTGCATGGGGGGGCGGCGAGCAGTACTTC; CDR3: CASSAWGGGEQYF
V: TRBV28; size: once; D: TRBD1; J: TRBJ2-3; DNA: TGTGCCAGCAGACAACGACAGGGGTTTGGCACAGATACGCAGTATTTT; CDR3: CASRQRQGFGTDTQYF
V: TRBV20-1; size: -; D: -; J: TRBJ2-7; DNA: TGCAGTGCTTCCGGTCTCTACGAGCAGTACTTC; CDR3: CSASGLYEQYF
V: TRBV6-5; size: -; D: -; J: TRBJ2-4; DNA: TGTGCCGTCTTGGTGAGGGCCAAAAACATTCAGTACTTC; CDR3: CAVLVRAKNIQYF
V: TRBV27; size: -; D: -; J: TRBJ1-3; DNA: TGTGCCAGCAGCGACGTAGGCTCTGGAAACACCATATATTTT; CDR3: CASSDVGSGNTIYF
V: TRBV7-2; size: -; D: TRBD1; J: TRBJ1-2; DNA: TGTGCCAGCAGCGCACCGGGACAGAACTATGGCTACACCTTC; CDR3: CASSAPGQNYGYTF
V: TRBV27; size: -; D: -; J: TRBJ2-7; DNA: TGTGCCAGCAGTTTAGACAGAACCTACGAGCAGTACTTC; CDR3: CASSLDRTYEQYF
V: TRBV5-1; size: -; D: -; J: TRBJ1-2; DNA: TGCGCCAGCAGCTATGGAGGCGGATATGGCTACACCTTC; CDR3: CASSYGGGYGYTF
V: TRBV28; size: once; D: -; J: TRBJ1-2; DNA: TGTGCCAGCAGTTTAGGGGGGAAAGCTAACTATGGCTACACCTTC; CDR3: CASSLGGKANYGYTF
V: TRBV6-5; size: once; D: -; J: TRBJ2-2; DNA: TGTGCCAGCATTTCATGGGCCTTTAACACCGGGGAGCTGTTTTTT; CDR3: CASISWAFNTGELFF
V: TRBV27; size: -; D: -; J: TRBJ1-1; DNA: TGTGCCAGCAGTTTATCTCCGGGAGGGAACACTGAAGCTTTCTTT; CDR3: CASSLSPGGNTEAFF
V: TRBV3-1/TRBV3-2; size: -; D: -; J: TRBJ2-7; DNA: TGTGCCAGCAGCCAACAGGGACTTCCCTACGAGCAGTACTTC; CDR3: CASSQQGLPYEQYF
V: TRBV5-8; size: -; D: -; J: TRBJ1-2; DNA: TGTGCCAGCAGCTTATTGGCGCCCGGGCGAGGCTACACCTTC; CDR3: CASSLLAPGRGYTF
V: TRBV19; size: -; D: -; J: TRBJ1-5; DNA: TGTGCCAGTAGTTACGGGGCGGTGGGCAATCAGCCCCAGCATTTT; CDR3: CASSYGAVGNQPQHF
V: TRBV10-2; size: -; D: -; J: TRBJ1-1; DNA: TGCGCCAGCACTCGGAACACTGAAGCTTTCTTT; CDR3: CASTRNTEAFF
V: TRBV6-5; size: -; D: TRBD2; J: TRBJ2-3; DNA: TGTGCCAGCAGAGAGCGGGGGGGCTTAGATACGCAGTATTTT; CDR3: CASRERGGLDTQYF
V: TRBV13; size: -; D: -; J: TRBJ2-3; DNA: TGTGCCAGCAGCTTAGGGGCCAGCGCGGGGCCAGATACGCAGTATTTT; CDR3: CASSLGASAGPDTQYF
V: TRBV6-5; size: -; D: -; J: TRBJ2-2; DNA: TGTGCCAGCAGGAGATTGACAGCAGGCGGGGAGCTGTTTTTT; CDR3: CASRRLTAGGELFF
V: TRBV11-3; size: -; D: -; J: TRBJ2-7; DNA: TGTGCCAGCACTAAGGGGGGCCGCGCCTACGAGCAGTACTTC; CDR3: CASTKGGRAYEQYF
V: TRBV9; size: -; D: -; J: TRBJ1-4; DNA: TGTGCCAGCAGCGTGGGAGGGGGTCCCTCAACTAATGAAAAACTGTTTTTT; CDR3: CASSVGGGPSTNEKLFF
V: TRBV2; size: -; D: -; J: TRBJ1-1; DNA: TGTGCCGGACCAGCACTGGAGAAAGTCTTCACTGAAGCTTTCTTT; CDR3: CAGPALEKVFTEAFF
V: TRBV5-5; size: -; D: -; J: TRBJ1-2; DNA: TGTGCCAGCAGCTTGGGGGTTTTCTCTGGCAGCTATGGCTACACCTTC; CDR3: CASSLGVFSGSYGYTF
V: TRBV25-1; size: -; D: -; J: TRBJ2-5; DNA: TGTGCCAGCAGCCTTGAGAGGGGAAAGGGACCGAACCAAGAGACCCAGTACTTC; CDR3: CASSLERGKGPNQETQYF
V: TRBV18; size: -; D: TRBD1; J: TRBJ2-1; DNA: TGTGCCAGCTCACCACAGGGACAGGGGGGCAATGAGCAGTTCTTC; CDR3: CASSPQGQGGNEQFF
V: TRBV14; size: -; D: -; J: TRBJ2-3; DNA: TGTGCCAGCAGCCAAGCAGGTAGCACAGATACGCAGTATTTT; CDR3: CASSQAGSTDTQYF
V: TRBV19; size: -; D: -; J: TRBJ1-2; DNA: TGTGCCAGTAGTATATACGTCCGGGGCTATGGCTACACCTTC; CDR3: CASSIYVRGYGYTF
V: TRBV28; size: -; D: TRBD1; J: TRBJ1-3; DNA: TGTGCCAGCAGTTTACCAGGGGGCGGCTCTGGAAACACCATATATTTT; CDR3: CASSLPGGGSGNTIYF
V: TRBV13; size: -; D: TRBD1; J: TRBJ1-2; DNA: TGTGCCAGCAGCTCGGACAGGGGGCATGGCTACACCTTC; CDR3: CASSSDRGHGYTF
V: TRBV6-1; size: -; D: -; J: TRBJ1-4; DNA: TGTGCCAGCAGTGAACTGTACAGGGCGCGGAAGGGGGAAAAACTGTTTTTT; CDR3: CASSELYRARKGEKLFF
V: TRBV25-1; size: -; D: -; J: TRBJ1-1; DNA: TGTGCCAGCTCCTGGGCAGGTGGTAACACTGAAGCTTTCTTT; CDR3: CASSWAGGNTEAFF
V: TRBV28; size: few; D: TRBD2; J: TRBJ2-7; DNA: TGTGCCAGCACACCTCGGGCGCCCAGCGGGAGTATTTACGAGCAGTACTTC; CDR3: CASTPRAPSGSIYEQYF
V: TRBV6-5; size: -; D: TRBD1; J: TRBJ2-1; DNA: TGTGCCAGCAGTACCGACAGGGGGCAGGGGAATGAGCAGTTCTTC; CDR3: CASSTDRGQGNEQFF
V: TRBV9; size: -; D: TRBD2; J: TRBJ2-1; DNA: TGTGCCAGCAGCGTACTAGCGGACTCCTACAATGAGCAGTTCTTC; CDR3: CASSVLADSYNEQFF
V: TRBV19; size: -; D: TRBD2; J: TRBJ2-1; DNA: TGTGCCAGTAGCGGACTAGCGGAAGCCTACAATGAGCAGTTCTTC; CDR3: CASSGLAEAYNEQFF
V: TRBV4-2; size: once; D: TRBD2; J: TRBJ2-2; DNA: TGTGCCAGCAGCCATCCTGGGGGGGCCGGGGAGCTGTTTTTT; CDR3: CASSHPGGAGELFF
V: TRBV5-1; size: few; D: -; J: TRBJ2-7; DNA: TGCGCCAGCAGCTTGGCCCTGGACAGATTAATAACCCACGAGCAGTACTTC; CDR3: CASSLALDRLITHEQYF
V: TRBV30; size: -; D: TRBD2; J: TRBJ2-3; DNA: TGTGCCTGGAGTAGCCTAGCGGTTGGCACAGATACGCAGTATTTT; CDR3: CAWSSLAVGTDTQYF
V: TRBV12-5; size: -; D: -; J: TRBJ1-5; DNA: TGTGCTAGTGGTTTGGTACTACGGGGGCCCTACCCCCAGCATTTT; CDR3: CASGLVLRGPYPQHF
V: TRBV5-4; size: -; D: TRBD1; J: TRBJ1-4; DNA: TGTGCCAGCAGCTTAGACTCTGTGGCAGGGGGTTATGAAAAACTGTTTTTT; CDR3: CASSLDSVAGGYEKLFF
V: TRBV23-1; size: -; D: -; J: TRBJ2-1; DNA: TGCGCCAGCCGACAGGCCAATGAGCAGTTCTTC; CDR3: CASRQANEQFF
V: TRBV28; size: -; D: TRBD2; J: TRBJ2-7; DNA: TGTGCCAGCAGTCCCCCTGGACTAGCGGGTCCCTACGAGCAGTACTTC; CDR3: CASSPPGLAGPYEQYF
V: TRBV7-9; size: few; D: -; J: TRBJ2-3; DNA: TGTGCCAGCAGCCCGCGAACCCCGAACGGGGGTAGCACAGATACGCAGTATTTT; CDR3: CASSPRTPNGGSTDTQYF
V: TRBV3-1/TRBV3-2; size: -; D: TRBD2; J: TRBJ2-7; DNA: TGTGCCAGCAGCCAACGAAGCGGGGGGTTCTACGAGCAGTACTTC; CDR3: CASSQRSGGFYEQYF
V: TRBV7-2; size: -; D: TRBD1; J: TRBJ2-7; DNA: TGTGCCAGCAGCCAAACTACCCAACTTCGACAGGGATGGCCCTACGAGCAGTACTTC; CDR3: CASSQTTQLRQGWPYEQYF
V: TRBV23-1; size: -; D: TRBD1; J: TRBJ1-2; DNA: TGCGCCAGCAGTCACACAGGGGGCACTAACTATGGCTACACCTTC; CDR3: CASSHTGGTNYGYTF
V: TRBV5-1; size: -; D: -; J: TRBJ1-2; DNA: TGCGCCAGCAGCTTAAACGGGGAAGGCTATGGCTACACCTTC; CDR3: CASSLNGEGYGYTF
V: TRBV6-5; size: -; D: -; J: TRBJ2-7; DNA: TGTGCCAGCAGTCCATCCGGGGCTCGGCAGTACTTC; CDR3: CASSPSGARQYF
V: TRBV7-2; size: -; D: -; J: TRBJ2-1; DNA: TGTGCCAGCAGCCTGAGGGAGCTATCTTACAATGAGCAGTTCTTC; CDR3: CASSLRELSYNEQFF
V: TRBV2; size: few; D: -; J: TRBJ1-1; DNA: TGTGCCAGCAGTGCCCAGGGGAACACTGAAGCTTTCTTT; CDR3: CASSAQGNTEAFF
V: TRBV2; size: -; D: -; J: TRBJ2-7; DNA: TGTGCCAGCAGTGCAAAAGCGTCTGAGGGGCGTGAGCAGTACTTC; CDR3: CASSAKASEGREQYF
V: TRBV2; size: -; D: TRBD1; J: TRBJ1-2; DNA: TGTGCCAGCAGTAGGACAGGGGTCCGGTACGATGGCTACACCTTC; CDR3: CASSRTGVRYDGYTF
V: TRBV7-2; size: -; D: -; J: TRBJ2-4; DNA: TGTGCCAGCAGCTCCCCTGAGGGGGACATTCAGTACTTC; CDR3: CASSSPEGDIQYF